These 21 T cell receptor beta chains originate from one sample sequenced in a study of blood T cell repertoires in COVID-19. The repertoire was sequenced with immunoSEQ multiplex PCR; TCRdb's copy has only in-frame clones and lacks some. The profile shows 310,000 or so clones, approximately 88% of them singletons. The sequencing input was PBMCs or T cells enriched from blood (not recorded which). Every receptor here comes from a woman in her forties who had recovered from COVID-19.

V usage is TRBV7-2 and J usage is TRBJ1-2; 9 positions match TRBD1. This CDR3 comprises 14 residues. The ends lost 6 bases at V and 6 bases at J; junction bases unmatched: 8. Germline lookup yields CDR1 SGHTA and CDR2 FQGNSA. CDR3 DNA sequence: TGTGCCAGCAGTTTTGACAGGGGGGGAGATGGCTACACCTTC. Translated, it gives CASSFDRGGDGYTF.

This chain links TRBV27 with TRBJ2-3; a weak D match, TRBD2 (5 bases). CDR1 MNHEY and CDR2 SMNVEV come from the germline V gene (reference sequence). Trimming removed 8 bases at V and 6 bases at J, with 15 bases between. CDR3 length: 13 amino acids. CDR3: CASGRGPWDTQYF. CDR3 bases: TGTGCCAGCGGACGGGGTCCCTGGGATACGCAGTATTTT.

The V and J genes are TRBV5-1 and TRBJ1-1, with D tentatively TRBD1 (6 bases). The ends were cut back, 3 bases at V and 1 base at J, with 10 bases in the middle. The CDR3 runs 14 residues. Germline V gives CDR1 SGHRS, CDR2 YFSETQ. The CDR3 bases are TGCGCCAGCAGCTACAGGGTTGGGAACACTGAAGCTTTCTTT. Amino acid sequence: CASSYRVGNTEAFF.

This sequence joins TRBV7-8 and TRBJ1-4; 7 positions match TRBD1. V shed 6 bases and J 7 bases; nucleotides not matched to a gene: 8. Per the germline V gene, CDR1 is SGHVS and CDR2 is FQNEAQ. The CDR3 runs to 14 residues. Here the CDR3 reads CASSGGGAGEKLFF. DNA for the CDR3: TGTGCCAGCAGTGGAGGGGGCGCGGGTGAAAAACTGTTTTTT.

The CDR3 DNA is TGTGCCAGCAGTTACCCTTATAGGAGTCAACAAGAGACCCAGTACTTC. It yields the protein CASSYPYRSQQETQYF. The gene calls are TRBV28 and TRBJ2-5; D is uncertain. Trimming pared 4 bases from V and 2 bases from J, leaving 17 bases between. The CDR3 totals 16 residues. Germline assignment: CDR1 MDHEN and CDR2 SYDVKM.

The gene calls are TRBV7-6 and TRBJ1-2; tentatively, D is TRBD1 (6 bases). This CDR3 has 16 residues. Trimming cost V 5 bases and J 8 bases, with 24 bases left between them. From germline, CDR1 is SGHVS and CDR2 FNYEAQ. CDR3 in DNA: TGTGCCAGCAGCCCCCCCCCGGGACACCCGGGGTTCGGCTACACCTTC. It encodes CASSPPPGHPGFGYTF.

V gene TRBV7-2 combines with J gene TRBJ2-2; D call uncertain. Trimming took 7 bases from V and 1 from J, leaving 10 bases between them. In germline, CDR1 is SGHTA, CDR2 FQGNSA. The CDR3 has 14 residues. CDR3 nucleotides: TGTGCCAGCACGTCATACAGGAACACCGGGGAGCTGTTTTTT. Translating it yields CASTSYRNTGELFF.

The V call is TRBV11-1, the J call TRBJ2-1; 8 nucleotides line up with TRBD1. Germline CDR1 and CDR2: SGHAT and FQDESV (reference sequence). This CDR3 has 14 amino acids. The junction had 7 bases not matched to a gene; V was cut back by 5 bases and J by 7 bases. This chain's CDR3 is CASSQDRAKNEQFF. The CDR3 DNA sequence: TGTGCCAGCAGCCAGGACAGGGCGAAGAATGAGCAGTTCTTC. Together with reference TRBV11-1 and TRBJ2-1, the CDR3 gives the full variable domain: EAEVAQSPRYKITEKSQAVAFWCDPISGHATLYWYRQILGQGPELLVQFQDESVVDDSQLPKDRFSAERLKGVDSTLKIQPAELGDSAMYLCASSQDRAKNEQFFGPGTRLTVL.

The chain employs TRBV24-1 and TRBJ2-1; 9 positions match TRBD2. CDR1 and CDR2 from the germline V gene are KGHDR and SFDVKD. J lost 3 bases, V lost 4 bases, and 6 bases had no gene match. The CDR3 contains 16 residues. For the CDR3, the DNA is TGTGCCACCAGTGACAAAATAGCGGGGGTCTACAATGAGCAGTTCTTC. Its protein product is CATSDKIAGVYNEQFF.

The V gene is TRBV6-2 or TRBV6-3, the J gene TRBJ1-1; possibly TRBD1 for D (6 bases). Deletions cut 4 bases from V and 8 bases from J, with 11 bases between. The CDR3 runs 12 residues. Germline CDR1 and CDR2: MNHEY and SVGEGT. The DNA for the CDR3 is TGTGCCAGCAGTTCCGGGACAAACGAAGCTTTCTTT. It translates to CASSSGTNEAFF.

The chain employs TRBV6-2 or TRBV6-3 and TRBJ2-5; 7 positions agree with TRBD1. Looked up from germline, CDR1 is MNHEY and CDR2 is SVGEGT. V shed 2 bases, J shed 3 bases, and the junction held 9 bases outside the gene matches. The CDR3 runs 16 residues. As DNA, the CDR3 is TGTGCCAGCAGTTACGGACAGGAAAGGGGAGAAGAGACCCAGTACTTC. Its protein is CASSYGQERGEETQYF.

The sample holds a few counts of this clone. The chain carries TRBV30 and TRBJ2-5; D is perhaps TRBD2 (6 bases). The V and J ends lost 4 bases and 6 bases respectively, with 9 bases between them. Germline assignment: CDR1 GTSNPN and CDR2 SVGIG (reference sequence). The CDR3 is 11 amino acids. CDR3 sequence (DNA): TGTGCCTGGATGGCGGGAAAGACCCAGTACTTC. Amino acids: CAWMAGKTQYF. Full variable domain (outside the CDR3, taken from reference TRBV30 and TRBJ2-5): SQTIHQWPATLVQPVGSPLSLECTVEGTSNPNLYWYRQAAGRGLQLLFYSVGIGQISSEVPQNLSASRPQDRQFILSSKKLLLSDSGFYLCAWMAGKTQYFGPGTRLLVL.

The chain combines TRBV19 with TRBJ2-7, with D perhaps TRBD1 (6 bases). This CDR3 comprises 13 residues. Per the germline V gene, CDR1 is LNHDA and CDR2 is SQIVND (reference sequence). Trimming removed 4 bases at V and 3 bases at J, with 10 bases between. CDR3 loop: CASSRGQFYEQYF. The CDR3 DNA reads TGTGCCAGTAGTAGAGGACAGTTCTACGAGCAGTACTTC.

This clone was seen a few times. The chain has TRBV28 and TRBJ2-1; 8 positions match TRBD2. Unmatched junction bases numbered 13, after V lost 5 bases and J lost 7 bases. Germline loops: CDR1 MDHEN, CDR2 SYDVKM. This CDR3 has 16 residues. CDR3 coding DNA: TGTGCCAGCAGTGCCATGGGAGCGGGAGATAGGAATGAGCAGTTCTTC. Protein sequence: CASSAMGAGDRNEQFF.

The rearrangement uses TRBV27 and TRBJ2-2; no clear D. The germline V and J ends were trimmed by 5 bases and 3 bases, with 7 bases remaining between them. CDR3 length equals 13 residues. Germline lookup yields CDR1 MNHEY and CDR2 SMNVEV (reference sequence). CDR3 sequence reads: CASSARYTGELFF. The CDR3 nucleotides are TGTGCCAGCAGTGCCAGATACACCGGGGAGCTGTTTTTT.

This clone was picked up a small number of times. The CDR3 bases are TGTGCCAGCAGCTTATTCGGGTCGATAGATACGCAGTATTTT. This gives the protein CASSLFGSIDTQYF. This chain uses TRBV7-9 with TRBJ2-3; D is unclear. Germline CDR1 reads SEHNR; CDR2 reads FQNEAQ (reference sequence). The CDR3 contains 14 residues. The V end was cut by 2 bases, the J end by 5 bases, with 11 bases between.

J is TRBJ2-1 and V is TRBV24-1, with TRBD2 identical over 8 bases. Trimming at V came to 6 bases and at J to 4 bases, leaving 7 bases not matched to a gene. This CDR3 is built from 15 residues. Germline assignment: CDR1 KGHDR and CDR2 SFDVKD. This chain's CDR3 is CATSSTGRGYNEQFF. The CDR3 DNA reads as TGTGCCACCAGTTCGACCGGGAGGGGATACAATGAGCAGTTCTTC.

This clone was seen a few times. This chain uses TRBV3-1 (or the pseudogene TRBV3-2) with TRBJ2-7, with 7 bases matching TRBD1. This CDR3 spans 12 amino acids. V trimming: 8 bases; J trimming: 6 bases; junction bases outside the gene matches: 7. The V gene's germline CDR1 is LGHDT and CDR2 YNNKEL (reference sequence). The CDR3 DNA is TGTGCCAGCGACCAAGGGGGCGGCGAGCAGTACTTC. Amino acid sequence: CASDQGGGEQYF.

The gene calls are TRBV27 and TRBJ2-5, with a tentative D call TRBD1 (6 bases). Trimming left V 2 bases short and J 4 bases short, with 26 bases between. The CDR3 loop spans 19 amino acids. CDR1 is MNHEY and CDR2 is SMNVEV in the germline V gene (reference sequence). CDR3 residues: CASSLEFPGQGSGLETQYF. CDR3 nucleotide sequence: TGTGCCAGCAGTTTAGAGTTCCCGGGACAAGGGTCGGGGTTAGAGACCCAGTACTTC.

The J gene is TRBJ2-1, the V gene TRBV6-1; the match to TRBD2 covers 7 bases. V shed 0 bases, J shed 4 bases, and the junction held 3 bases outside the gene matches. The CDR3 has 15 amino acids. Germline values: CDR1 MNHNS, CDR2 SASEGT. The CDR3 protein is CASSEAGGRYNEQFF. Written as DNA, the CDR3 is TGTGCCAGCAGTGAAGCGGGAGGGCGGTACAATGAGCAGTTCTTC.

This chain links TRBV6-9 with TRBJ1-4; no reliable D call. The V end lost 4 bases, the J end lost 2 bases, and 8 bases lay between the germline ends. CDR1 MNHGY and CDR2 SVAAGI come from the germline V gene. This CDR3 has 14 amino acids. CDR3 residues: CASSLGSTNEKLFF. CDR3 nucleotides: TGTGCCAGCAGTTTGGGCAGTACTAATGAAAAACTGTTTTTT.